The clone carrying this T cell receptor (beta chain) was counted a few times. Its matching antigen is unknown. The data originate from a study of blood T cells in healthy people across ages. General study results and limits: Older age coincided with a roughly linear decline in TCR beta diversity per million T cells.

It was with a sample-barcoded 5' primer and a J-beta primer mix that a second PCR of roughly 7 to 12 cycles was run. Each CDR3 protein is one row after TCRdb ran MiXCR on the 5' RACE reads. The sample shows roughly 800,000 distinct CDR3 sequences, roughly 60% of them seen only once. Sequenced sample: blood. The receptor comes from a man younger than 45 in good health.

The CDR3 bases are TGTGCCAGTGGGACAGTAGGGACCCAGTACTTC. Its translation: CASGTVGTQYF. The rearrangement joins TRBV25-1 to TRBJ2-5; 7 bases map to TRBD1. The CDR3 is 11 amino acids. The germline V gene has CDR1 MGHDK and CDR2 SYGVNS. Unmatched junction bases numbered 5, after V lost 9 bases and J lost 7 bases.